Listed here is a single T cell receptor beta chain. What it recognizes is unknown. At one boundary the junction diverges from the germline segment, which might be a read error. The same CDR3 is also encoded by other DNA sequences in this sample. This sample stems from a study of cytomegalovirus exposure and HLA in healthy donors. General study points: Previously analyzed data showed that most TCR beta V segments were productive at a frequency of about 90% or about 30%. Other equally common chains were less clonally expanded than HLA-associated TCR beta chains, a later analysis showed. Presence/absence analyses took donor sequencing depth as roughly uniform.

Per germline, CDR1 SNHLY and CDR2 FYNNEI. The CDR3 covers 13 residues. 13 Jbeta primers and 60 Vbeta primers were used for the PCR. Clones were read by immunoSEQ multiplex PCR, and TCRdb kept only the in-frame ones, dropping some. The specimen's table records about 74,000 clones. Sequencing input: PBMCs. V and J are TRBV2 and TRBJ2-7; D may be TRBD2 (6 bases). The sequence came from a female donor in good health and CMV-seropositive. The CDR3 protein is CASYWASVYEQYF. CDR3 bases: TGTGCCAGCTATTGGGCTAGCGTTTACGAACAGTACTTC. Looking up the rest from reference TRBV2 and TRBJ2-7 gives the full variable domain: EPEVTQTPSHQVTQMGQEVILRCVPISNHLYFYWYRQILGQKVEFLVSFYNNEISEKSEIFDDQFSVERPDGSNFTLKIRSTKLEDSAMYFCASYWASVYEQYFGPGTRLTVT.